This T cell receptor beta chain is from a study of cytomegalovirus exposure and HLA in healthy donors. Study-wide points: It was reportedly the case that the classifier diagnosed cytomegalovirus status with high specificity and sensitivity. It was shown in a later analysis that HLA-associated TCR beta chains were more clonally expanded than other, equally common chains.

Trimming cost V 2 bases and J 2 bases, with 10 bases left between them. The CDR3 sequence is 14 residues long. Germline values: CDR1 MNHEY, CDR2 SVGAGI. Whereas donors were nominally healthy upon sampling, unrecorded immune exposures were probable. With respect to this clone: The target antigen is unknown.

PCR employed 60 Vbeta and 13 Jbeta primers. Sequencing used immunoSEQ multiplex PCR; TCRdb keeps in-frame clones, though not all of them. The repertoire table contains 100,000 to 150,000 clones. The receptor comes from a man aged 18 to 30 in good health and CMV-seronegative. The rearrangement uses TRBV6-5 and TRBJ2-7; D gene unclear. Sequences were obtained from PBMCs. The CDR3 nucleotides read TGTGCCAGCAGTTACGGTTTGCAGACCTACGAGCAGTACTTC. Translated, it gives CASSYGLQTYEQYF.